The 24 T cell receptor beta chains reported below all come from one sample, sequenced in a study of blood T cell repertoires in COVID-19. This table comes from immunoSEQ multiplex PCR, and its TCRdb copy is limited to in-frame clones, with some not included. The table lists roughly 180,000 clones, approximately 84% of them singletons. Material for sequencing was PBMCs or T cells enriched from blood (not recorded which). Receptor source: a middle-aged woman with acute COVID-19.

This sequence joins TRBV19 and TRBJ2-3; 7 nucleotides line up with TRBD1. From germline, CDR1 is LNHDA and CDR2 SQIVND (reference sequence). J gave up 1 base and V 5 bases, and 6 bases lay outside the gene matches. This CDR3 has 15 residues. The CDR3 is CASSSRDSRTDTQYF. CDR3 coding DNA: TGTGCCAGTAGTTCCCGGGACAGCCGCACAGATACGCAGTATTTT. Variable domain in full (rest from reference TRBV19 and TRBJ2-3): DGGITQSPKYLFRKEGQNVTLSCEQNLNHDAMYWYRQDPGQGLRLIYYSQIVNDFQKGDIAEGYSVSREKKESFPLTVTSAQKNPTAFYLCASSSRDSRTDTQYFGPGTRLTVL.

The CDR3 DNA sequence: TGTGCCTGGAGTCCGGCGGCCCTTTTGGGCACTGAAGCTTTCTTT. Its translation is CAWSPAALLGTEAFF. This sequence joins TRBV30 and TRBJ1-1; D unresolved. Germline V gives CDR1 GTSNPN, CDR2 SVGIG (reference sequence). The length of the CDR3 is 15 residues. V lost 2 bases and J lost 4, with 17 bases in between. Based on the CDR3 plus reference TRBV30 and TRBJ1-1, the full variable domain is SQTIHQWPATLVQPVGSPLSLECTVEGTSNPNLYWYRQAAGRGLQLLFYSVGIGQISSEVPQNLSASRPQDRQFILSSKKLLLSDSGFYLCAWSPAALLGTEAFFGQGTRLTVV.

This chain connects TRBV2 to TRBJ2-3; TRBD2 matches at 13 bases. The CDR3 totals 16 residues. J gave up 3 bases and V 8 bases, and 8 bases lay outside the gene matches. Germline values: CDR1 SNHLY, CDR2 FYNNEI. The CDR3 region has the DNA TGTGCCAGCGCTGACGGGACTAGCGGGAAAACAGATACGCAGTATTTT. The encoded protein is CASADGTSGKTDTQYF.

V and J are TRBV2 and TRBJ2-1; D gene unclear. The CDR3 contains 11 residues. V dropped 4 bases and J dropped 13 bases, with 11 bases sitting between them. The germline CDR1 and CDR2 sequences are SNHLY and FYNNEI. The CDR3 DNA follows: TGTGCCAGCAGTGTCCTCGCGAGACAGTTCTTC. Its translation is CASSVLARQFF. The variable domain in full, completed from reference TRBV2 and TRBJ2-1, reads EPEVTQTPSHQVTQMGQEVILRCVPISNHLYFYWYRQILGQKVEFLVSFYNNEISEKSEIFDDQFSVERPDGSNFTLKIRSTKLEDSAMYFCASSVLARQFFGPGTRLTVL.

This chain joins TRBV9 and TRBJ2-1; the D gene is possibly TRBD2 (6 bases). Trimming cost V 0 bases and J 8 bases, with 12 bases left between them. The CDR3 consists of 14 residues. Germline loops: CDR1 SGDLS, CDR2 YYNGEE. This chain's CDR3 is CASSVATGVYEQFF. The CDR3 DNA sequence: TGTGCCAGCAGCGTAGCTACGGGAGTCTATGAGCAGTTCTTC.

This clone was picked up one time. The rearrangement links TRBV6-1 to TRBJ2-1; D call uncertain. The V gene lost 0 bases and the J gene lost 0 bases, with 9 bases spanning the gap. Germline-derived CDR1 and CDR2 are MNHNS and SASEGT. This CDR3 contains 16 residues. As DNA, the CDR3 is TGTGCCAGCAGTGAAGCTCTCGGTCTCTCCTACAATGAGCAGTTCTTC. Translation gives CASSEALGLSYNEQFF.

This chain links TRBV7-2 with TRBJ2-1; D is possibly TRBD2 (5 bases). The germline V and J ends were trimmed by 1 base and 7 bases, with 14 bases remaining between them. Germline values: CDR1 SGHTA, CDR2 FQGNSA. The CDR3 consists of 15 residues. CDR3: CASSLGLAYGNEQFF. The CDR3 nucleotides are TGTGCCAGCAGCTTAGGTTTAGCGTACGGGAATGAGCAGTTCTTC.

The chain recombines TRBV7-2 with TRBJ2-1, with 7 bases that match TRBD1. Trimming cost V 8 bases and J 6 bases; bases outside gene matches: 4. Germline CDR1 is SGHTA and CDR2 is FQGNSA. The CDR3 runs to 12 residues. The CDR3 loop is CASRDSPNEQFF. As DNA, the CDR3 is TGTGCCAGCCGGGACAGCCCCAATGAGCAGTTCTTC.

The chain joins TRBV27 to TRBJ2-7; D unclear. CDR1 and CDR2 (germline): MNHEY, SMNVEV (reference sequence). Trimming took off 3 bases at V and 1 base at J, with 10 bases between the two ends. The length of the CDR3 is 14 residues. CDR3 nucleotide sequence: TGTGCCAGCAGTTTGGTTGGCATTTCCTACGAGCAGTACTTC. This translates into CASSLVGISYEQYF.

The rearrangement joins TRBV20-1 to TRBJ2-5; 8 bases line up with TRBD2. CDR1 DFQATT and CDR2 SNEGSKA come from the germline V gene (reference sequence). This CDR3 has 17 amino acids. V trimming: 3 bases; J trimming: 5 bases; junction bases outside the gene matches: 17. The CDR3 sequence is CSASPTQTGTRRETQYF. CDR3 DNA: TGCAGTGCTAGTCCAACCCAAACCGGGACTAGGAGGGAGACCCAGTACTTC.

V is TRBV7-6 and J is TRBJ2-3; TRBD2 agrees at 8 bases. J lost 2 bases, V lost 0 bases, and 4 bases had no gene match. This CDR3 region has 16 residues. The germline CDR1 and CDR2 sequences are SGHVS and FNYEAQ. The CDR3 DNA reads TGTGCCAGCAGCTTAGCGCCAGCGGGAGTCACAGATACGCAGTATTTT. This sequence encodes CASSLAPAGVTDTQYF.

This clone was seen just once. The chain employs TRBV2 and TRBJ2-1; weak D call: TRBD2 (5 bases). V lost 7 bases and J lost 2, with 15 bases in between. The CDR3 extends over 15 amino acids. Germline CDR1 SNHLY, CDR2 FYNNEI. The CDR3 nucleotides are TGTGCCAGCACCACTGAGCGGAGTACCTACAATGAGCAGTTCTTC. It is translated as CASTTERSTYNEQFF. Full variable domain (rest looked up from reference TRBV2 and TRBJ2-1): EPEVTQTPSHQVTQMGQEVILRCVPISNHLYFYWYRQILGQKVEFLVSFYNNEISEKSEIFDDQFSVERPDGSNFTLKIRSTKLEDSAMYFCASTTERSTYNEQFFGPGTRLTVL.

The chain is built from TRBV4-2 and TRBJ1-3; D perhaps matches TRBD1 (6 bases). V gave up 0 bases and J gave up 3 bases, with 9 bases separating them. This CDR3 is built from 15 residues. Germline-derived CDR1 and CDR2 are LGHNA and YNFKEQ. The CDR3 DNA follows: TGTGCCAGCAGCCAAGAGGGGGCGTTTGGAAACACCATATATTTT. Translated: CASSQEGAFGNTIYF.

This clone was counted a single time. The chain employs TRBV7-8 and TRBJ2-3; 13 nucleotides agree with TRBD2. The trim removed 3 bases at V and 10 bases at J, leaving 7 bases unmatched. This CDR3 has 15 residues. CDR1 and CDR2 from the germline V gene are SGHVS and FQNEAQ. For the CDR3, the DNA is TGTGCCAGCAGCTTGACTAGCGGGAGGAGTATGGCGCAGTATTTT. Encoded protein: CASSLTSGRSMAQYF.

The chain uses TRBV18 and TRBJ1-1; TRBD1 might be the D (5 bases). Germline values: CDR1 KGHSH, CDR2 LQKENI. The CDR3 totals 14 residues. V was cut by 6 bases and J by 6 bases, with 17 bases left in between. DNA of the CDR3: TGTGCCAGCTCCCCCACGCAGGGATTCCCTGAAGCTTTCTTT. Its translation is CASSPTQGFPEAFF.

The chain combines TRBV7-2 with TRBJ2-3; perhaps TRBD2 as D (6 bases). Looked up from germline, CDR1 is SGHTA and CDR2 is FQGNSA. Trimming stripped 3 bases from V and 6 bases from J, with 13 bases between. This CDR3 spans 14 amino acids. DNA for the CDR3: TGTGCCAGCAGCTTTCTGCCGGGGACTGATACGCAGTATTTT. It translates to CASSFLPGTDTQYF.

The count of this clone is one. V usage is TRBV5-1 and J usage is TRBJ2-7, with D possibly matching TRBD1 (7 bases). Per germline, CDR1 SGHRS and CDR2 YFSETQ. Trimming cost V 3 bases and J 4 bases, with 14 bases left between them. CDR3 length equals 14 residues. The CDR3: CASSSGDSPYEQYV. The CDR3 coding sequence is TGCGCCAGCAGCTCGGGGGACAGCCCGTACGAGCAGTACGTC.

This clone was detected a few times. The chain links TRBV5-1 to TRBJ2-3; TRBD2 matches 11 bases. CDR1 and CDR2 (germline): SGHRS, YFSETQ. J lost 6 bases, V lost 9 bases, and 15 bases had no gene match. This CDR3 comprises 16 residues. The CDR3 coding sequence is TGCGCCACCAGACAGGGGCTAGCGGGAGGACGGGATACGCAGTATTTT. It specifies CATRQGLAGGRDTQYF.

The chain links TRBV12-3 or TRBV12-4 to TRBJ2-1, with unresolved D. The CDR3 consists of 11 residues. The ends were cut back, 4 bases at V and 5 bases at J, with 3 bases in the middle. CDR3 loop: CASSSNNEQFF. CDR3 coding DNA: TGTGCCAGCAGTTCTAACAATGAGCAGTTCTTC.

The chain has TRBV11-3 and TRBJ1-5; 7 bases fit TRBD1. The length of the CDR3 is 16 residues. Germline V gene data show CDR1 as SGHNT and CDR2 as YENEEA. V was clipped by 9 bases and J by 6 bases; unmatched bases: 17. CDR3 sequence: CARSRGGRQGPQPQHF. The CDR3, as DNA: TGTGCCAGATCCCGGGGGGGGAGACAGGGTCCTCAGCCCCAGCATTTT.

CDR3 sequence (DNA): TGTGCCAGCAGCTTAGTAATTGAGGCTAGCGGGAGGGCTAGGAATGAGCAGTTCTTC. Translating gives CASSLVIEASGRARNEQFF. This rearrangement joins TRBV7-6 to TRBJ2-1; 12 nucleotides agree with TRBD2. CDR3 size: 19 residues. The junction had 14 bases not matched to a gene; V was cut back by 1 base and J by 7 bases. Looked up from germline, CDR1 is SGHVS and CDR2 is FNYEAQ. The full variable domain, completed using reference TRBV7-6 and TRBJ2-1, is GAGVSQSPRYKVTKRGQDVALRCDPISGHVSLYWYRQALGQGPEFLTYFNYEAQQDKSGLPNDRFSAERPEGSISTLTIQRTEQRDSAMYRCASSLVIEASGRARNEQFFGPGTRLTVL.

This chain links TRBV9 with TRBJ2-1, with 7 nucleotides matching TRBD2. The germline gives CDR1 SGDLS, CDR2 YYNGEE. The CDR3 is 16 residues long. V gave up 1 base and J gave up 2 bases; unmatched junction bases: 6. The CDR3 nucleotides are TGTGCCAGCAGCGTAATGGGAAGCGGGGCCTACAATGAGCAGTTCTTC. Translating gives CASSVMGSGAYNEQFF.

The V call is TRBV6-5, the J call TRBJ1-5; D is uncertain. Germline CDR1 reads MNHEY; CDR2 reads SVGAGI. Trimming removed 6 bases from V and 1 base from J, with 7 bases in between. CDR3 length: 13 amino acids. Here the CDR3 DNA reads TGTGCCAGCAGACCCCAGAGCAATCAGCCCCAGCATTTT. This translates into CASRPQSNQPQHF.

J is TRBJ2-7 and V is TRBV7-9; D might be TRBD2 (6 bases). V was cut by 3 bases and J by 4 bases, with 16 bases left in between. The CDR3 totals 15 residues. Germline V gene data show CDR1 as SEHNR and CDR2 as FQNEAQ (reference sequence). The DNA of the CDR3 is TGTGCCAGCAGCTTCGGTGGGAGGATAGGGTACGAGCAGTACTTC. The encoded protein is CASSFGGRIGYEQYF.